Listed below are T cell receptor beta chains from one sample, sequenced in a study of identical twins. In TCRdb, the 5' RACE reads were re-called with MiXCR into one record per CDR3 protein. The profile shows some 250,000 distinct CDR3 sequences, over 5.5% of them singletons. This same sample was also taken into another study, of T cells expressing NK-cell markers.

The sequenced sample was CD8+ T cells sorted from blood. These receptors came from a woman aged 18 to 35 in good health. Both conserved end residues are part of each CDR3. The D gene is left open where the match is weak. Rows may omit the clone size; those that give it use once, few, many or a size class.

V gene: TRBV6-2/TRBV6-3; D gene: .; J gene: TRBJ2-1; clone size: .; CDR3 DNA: TGTGCCAGCAGTTACCCGCGTTATGGGGACTCCTCCAGCTTCCTTTCCTACAATGAGCAGTTCTTC; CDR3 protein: CASSYPRYGDSSSFLSYNEQFF
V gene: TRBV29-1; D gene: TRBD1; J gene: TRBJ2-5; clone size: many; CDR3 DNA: TGCAGCGTATGGACAGGCGCCGAGACCCAGTACTTC; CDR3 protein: CSVWTGAETQYF
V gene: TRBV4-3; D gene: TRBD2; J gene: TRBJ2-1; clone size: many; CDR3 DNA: TGCGCCAGCAGCCAGAGACTAGCGGGAAAAAATGAGCAGTTCTTC; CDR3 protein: CASSQRLAGKNEQFF
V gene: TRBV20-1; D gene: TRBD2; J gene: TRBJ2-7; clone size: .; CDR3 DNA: TGCAGTGCTAGAGTAGGGGAGCGGGGGGTTTACGAGCAGTACTTC; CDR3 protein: CSARVGERGVYEQYF
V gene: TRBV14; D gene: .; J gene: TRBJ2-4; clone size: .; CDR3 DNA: TGTGCCAGCAGCCAAGGGACGCGAGGGGTAGAAGCCAAAAACATTCAGTACTTC; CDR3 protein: CASSQGTRGVEAKNIQYF
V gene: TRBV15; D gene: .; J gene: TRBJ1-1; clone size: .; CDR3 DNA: TGTGCCACCAGCGGAGGTACAGGGTCAGGGACTGAAGCTTTCTTT; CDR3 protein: CATSGGTGSGTEAFF
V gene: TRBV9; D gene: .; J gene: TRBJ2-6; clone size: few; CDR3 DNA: TGTGCCAGCAGTACGCCGTCTGGGGCCAACGTCCTGACTTTC; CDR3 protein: CASSTPSGANVLTF
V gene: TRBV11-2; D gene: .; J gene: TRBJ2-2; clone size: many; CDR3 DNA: TGTGCCAGCAGCTCGACCGGGACTGGTAACACCGGGGAGCTGTTTTTT; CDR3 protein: CASSSTGTGNTGELFF
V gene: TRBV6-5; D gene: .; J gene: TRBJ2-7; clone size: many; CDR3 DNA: TGTGCCAGCAGTACAGCCTACGAGCAGTACTTC; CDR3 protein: CASSTAYEQYF
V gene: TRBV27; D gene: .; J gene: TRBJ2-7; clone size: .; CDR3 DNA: TGTGCCAGCAGGGGACACGACTACGAGCAGTACTTC; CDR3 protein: CASRGHDYEQYF
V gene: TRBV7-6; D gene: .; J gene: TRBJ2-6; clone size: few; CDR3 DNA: TGTGCCAGCAGCAATCCTCCGGATCTTAACTCTGGGGCCAACGTCCTGACTTTC; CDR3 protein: CASSNPPDLNSGANVLTF
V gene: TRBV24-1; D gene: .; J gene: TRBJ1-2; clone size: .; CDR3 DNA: TGTGCCACCAGTGAGGTGGCAGGGCGGGCTGGCTACACCTTC; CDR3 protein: CATSEVAGRAGYTF
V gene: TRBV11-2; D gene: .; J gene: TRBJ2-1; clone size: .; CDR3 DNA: TGTGCCAGCAGTAAAACGGGACGGCCCTACAATGAGCAGTTCTTC; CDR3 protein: CASSKTGRPYNEQFF
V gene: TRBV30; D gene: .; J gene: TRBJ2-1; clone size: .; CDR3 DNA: TGTGCCTGGAGTGGAATAAAGGGTGAGCAGTTCTTC; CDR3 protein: CAWSGIKGEQFF
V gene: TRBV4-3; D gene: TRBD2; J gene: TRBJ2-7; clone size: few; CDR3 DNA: TGCGCCAGCAGCCAAGCCCCGACTAGCGGGGTGCCATATGGGCAGTACTTC; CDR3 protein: CASSQAPTSGVPYGQYF
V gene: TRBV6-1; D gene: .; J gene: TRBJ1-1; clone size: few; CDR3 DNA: TGTGCCAGCAGTGAGGGAGGCCTTAACAGTGAAGCTTTCTTT; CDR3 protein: CASSEGGLNSEAFF
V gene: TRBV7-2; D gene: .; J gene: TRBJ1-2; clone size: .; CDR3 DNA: TGTGCCAGCAGGCCTCCCCAGGCTAACTATGGCTACACCTTC; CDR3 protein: CASRPPQANYGYTF
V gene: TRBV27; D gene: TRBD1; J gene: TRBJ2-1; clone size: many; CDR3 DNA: TGTGCCAGCTGGAGGACAGGTGACAATGAGCAGTTCTTC; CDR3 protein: CASWRTGDNEQFF
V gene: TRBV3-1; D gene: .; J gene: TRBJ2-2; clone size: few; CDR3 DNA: TGTGCCAGCAGTCGAGGGACTGGATGGAACACCGGGGAGCTGTTTTTT; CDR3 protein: CASSRGTGWNTGELFF
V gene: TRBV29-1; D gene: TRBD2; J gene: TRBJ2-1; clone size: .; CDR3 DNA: TGCAGCGTTGAGGGCGGGAGCTCCTACAATGAGCAGTTCTTC; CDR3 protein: CSVEGGSSYNEQFF
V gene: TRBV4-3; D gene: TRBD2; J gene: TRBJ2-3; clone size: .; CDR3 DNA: TGCGCCAGCAGCCAAGGAGGAGTAGGGAGCGGGAGTAGGTACGATACGCAGTATTTT; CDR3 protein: CASSQGGVGSGSRYDTQYF
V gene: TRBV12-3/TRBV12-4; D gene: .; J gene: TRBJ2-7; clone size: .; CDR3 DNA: TGTGCCAGCCAAAGGGCCCACGAGCAGTACTTC; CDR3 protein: CASQRAHEQYF
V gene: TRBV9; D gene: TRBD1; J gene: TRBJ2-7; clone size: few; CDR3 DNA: TGTGCCAGCAGCGTAGGAGGGTCAGGGGGAAACGAGCAGTACTTC; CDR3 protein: CASSVGGSGGNEQYF
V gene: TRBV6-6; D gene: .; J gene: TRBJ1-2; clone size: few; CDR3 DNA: TGTGCCAGCAGTTCAGGGAAGGATGGCTACACCTTC; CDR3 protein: CASSSGKDGYTF